A selection of T cell receptor beta chains follows, all from one sample in a study of naive and memory T cell subsets. Each CDR3 protein is one row after TCRdb ran MiXCR on the UMI-ligation and nested PCR reads. The sample carries about 80,000 distinct CDR3 sequences, under 15% recorded once. The sequencing input was central memory CD4+ T cells from blood. These receptors all stem from a human donor in good health. The CDR3 runs from the conserved cysteine through the conserved F or W. A D gene is named only where the DNA matches it firmly. Clone size is not always given. Where it is, it says once, few, many or a class for expanded clones.

cdr3_aa: CASSPRGTDTQYF
cdr3_nt: TGTGCCAGCAGCCCCCGGGGAACAGATACGCAGTATTTT
v_call: TRBV7-2
d_call: .
j_call: TRBJ2-3
clone_size: .

cdr3_aa: CASSLDGAGYGYTF
cdr3_nt: TGTGCCAGCAGCTTAGACGGAGCGGGCTATGGCTACACCTTC
v_call: TRBV7-9
d_call: .
j_call: TRBJ1-2
clone_size: .

cdr3_aa: CASSYSGDTQYF
cdr3_nt: TGTGCCAGCAGCTACAGCGGGGATACGCAGTATTTT
v_call: TRBV2
d_call: .
j_call: TRBJ2-3
clone_size: .

cdr3_aa: CASSYGRAYGYTF
cdr3_nt: TGTGCCAGCAGTTACGGCAGGGCCTATGGCTACACCTTC
v_call: TRBV6-5
d_call: .
j_call: TRBJ1-2
clone_size: few

cdr3_aa: CASSYSKGEQYF
cdr3_nt: TGTGCCAGCAGTTACTCGAAGGGCGAGCAGTACTTC
v_call: TRBV6-5
d_call: .
j_call: TRBJ2-7
clone_size: few

cdr3_aa: CASSLASAPYEQYF
cdr3_nt: TGTGCCAGCAGCTTAGCGTCCGCGCCCTACGAGCAGTACTTC
v_call: TRBV7-2
d_call: .
j_call: TRBJ2-7
clone_size: .

cdr3_aa: CASSLVAGGGAETDTQYF
cdr3_nt: TGCGCCAGCAGCTTGGTTGCCGGAGGGGGCGCAGAAACAGATACGCAGTATTTT
v_call: TRBV5-1
d_call: .
j_call: TRBJ2-3
clone_size: few

cdr3_aa: CASSFPTGAVYVSGYTF
cdr3_nt: TGTGCCAGCAGTTTTCCTACAGGGGCCGTCTATGTCTCTGGCTACACCTTC
v_call: TRBV28
d_call: TRBD1
j_call: TRBJ1-2
clone_size: few

cdr3_aa: CASIGQGIGKLFF
cdr3_nt: TGTGCCAGCATCGGACAGGGTATCGGAAAACTGTTTTTT
v_call: TRBV2
d_call: TRBD1
j_call: TRBJ1-4
clone_size: .

cdr3_aa: CASSYRAGGMTDTQYF
cdr3_nt: TGTGCCAGCAGTTACAGAGCGGGAGGAATGACAGATACGCAGTATTTT
v_call: TRBV6-2/TRBV6-3
d_call: TRBD2
j_call: TRBJ2-3
clone_size: .

cdr3_aa: CASSQEGPVDSAGKNIQYF
cdr3_nt: TGCGCCAGCAGCCAAGAGGGGCCCGTGGACAGCGCAGGGAAAAACATTCAGTACTTC
v_call: TRBV4-1
d_call: .
j_call: TRBJ2-4
clone_size: .

cdr3_aa: CSVESFRTTQETQYF
cdr3_nt: TGCAGCGTTGAATCGTTCAGGACAACCCAAGAGACCCAGTACTTC
v_call: TRBV29-1
d_call: .
j_call: TRBJ2-5
clone_size: few

cdr3_aa: CASSSRGQQGYEQYF
cdr3_nt: TGTGCCAGTAGTTCCCGGGGCCAGCAGGGCTACGAGCAGTACTTC
v_call: TRBV19
d_call: .
j_call: TRBJ2-7
clone_size: many

cdr3_aa: CSVNNGGGYTF
cdr3_nt: TGCAGCGTTAACAATGGGGGGGGCTACACCTTC
v_call: TRBV29-1
d_call: .
j_call: TRBJ1-2
clone_size: many

cdr3_aa: CASSVNRDFYNEQFF
cdr3_nt: TGTGCCAGCAGTGTAAACCGGGACTTCTACAATGAGCAGTTCTTC
v_call: TRBV6-1
d_call: .
j_call: TRBJ2-1
clone_size: .

cdr3_aa: CASSLVGLAVMEQYF
cdr3_nt: TGTGCCAGCAGCTTGGTTGGGCTAGCGGTAATGGAGCAGTACTTC
v_call: TRBV5-6
d_call: TRBD2
j_call: TRBJ2-7
clone_size: many

cdr3_aa: CASSSPRGRSYEQYF
cdr3_nt: TGTGCCAGCAGTTCCCCCCGGGGTCGGTCCTACGAGCAGTACTTC
v_call: TRBV7-8
d_call: .
j_call: TRBJ2-7
clone_size: .

cdr3_aa: CASSLIRQGLYNEQFF
cdr3_nt: TGTGCCAGCAGCTTAATTCGGCAGGGGCTGTATAATGAGCAGTTCTTC
v_call: TRBV7-2
d_call: .
j_call: TRBJ2-1
clone_size: .

cdr3_aa: CASSFASGTNTGELFF
cdr3_nt: TGTGCCAGCAGTTTCGCTAGCGGGACAAACACCGGGGAGCTGTTTTTT
v_call: TRBV28
d_call: TRBD2
j_call: TRBJ2-2
clone_size: few

cdr3_aa: CASSLRTFASSGANVLTF
cdr3_nt: TGCGCCAGCAGCTTGAGGACATTTGCGAGCTCTGGGGCCAACGTCCTGACTTTC
v_call: TRBV5-1
d_call: .
j_call: TRBJ2-6
clone_size: few

cdr3_aa: CASSFNGQVQETQYF
cdr3_nt: TGTGCCAGCAGCTTCAACGGACAGGTCCAAGAGACCCAGTACTTC
v_call: TRBV7-3
d_call: TRBD1
j_call: TRBJ2-5
clone_size: .

cdr3_aa: CAWISGANYGYTF
cdr3_nt: TGTGCCTGGATTTCAGGGGCGAACTATGGCTACACCTTC
v_call: TRBV30
d_call: .
j_call: TRBJ1-2
clone_size: few

cdr3_aa: CASNNGGDTEAFF
cdr3_nt: TGTGCCAGTAATAACGGAGGCGACACTGAAGCTTTCTTT
v_call: TRBV19
d_call: .
j_call: TRBJ1-1
clone_size: .

cdr3_aa: CASLGSVTGELFF
cdr3_nt: TGTGCCAGCCTCGGCAGCGTTACCGGGGAGCTGTTTTTT
v_call: TRBV2
d_call: .
j_call: TRBJ2-2
clone_size: few

cdr3_aa: CSARDRDRGETQYF
cdr3_nt: TGCAGTGCTAGAGACCGGGACAGGGGAGAGACCCAGTACTTC
v_call: TRBV20-1
d_call: TRBD1
j_call: TRBJ2-5
clone_size: many

cdr3_aa: CASSPTLGLAGNTGELFF
cdr3_nt: TGTGCCAGCAGCCCCACTTTGGGACTAGCGGGGAACACCGGGGAGCTGTTTTTT
v_call: TRBV11-3
d_call: TRBD2
j_call: TRBJ2-2
clone_size: few

cdr3_aa: CSFLRTQATEAFF
cdr3_nt: TGCAGCTTCCTTAGGACACAGGCCACTGAAGCTTTCTTT
v_call: TRBV29-1
d_call: .
j_call: TRBJ1-1
clone_size: .

cdr3_aa: CASSQPTGNYGYTF
cdr3_nt: TGTGCCAGCAGCCAGCCTACAGGGAACTATGGCTACACCTTC
v_call: TRBV7-9
d_call: .
j_call: TRBJ1-2
clone_size: .

cdr3_aa: CSAKVSSYEQYF
cdr3_nt: TGCAGTGCTAAAGTATCCTCCTACGAGCAGTACTTC
v_call: TRBV20-1
d_call: .
j_call: TRBJ2-7
clone_size: many

cdr3_aa: CASSKDSSNEKLFF
cdr3_nt: TGCGCCAGCAGCAAGGACAGCAGTAATGAAAAACTGTTTTTT
v_call: TRBV5-1
d_call: .
j_call: TRBJ1-4
clone_size: .

cdr3_aa: CASSLRGFSGANVLTF
cdr3_nt: TGTGCCAGCAGCTTGAGGGGGTTCTCTGGGGCCAACGTCCTGACTTTC
v_call: TRBV11-2
d_call: .
j_call: TRBJ2-6
clone_size: .